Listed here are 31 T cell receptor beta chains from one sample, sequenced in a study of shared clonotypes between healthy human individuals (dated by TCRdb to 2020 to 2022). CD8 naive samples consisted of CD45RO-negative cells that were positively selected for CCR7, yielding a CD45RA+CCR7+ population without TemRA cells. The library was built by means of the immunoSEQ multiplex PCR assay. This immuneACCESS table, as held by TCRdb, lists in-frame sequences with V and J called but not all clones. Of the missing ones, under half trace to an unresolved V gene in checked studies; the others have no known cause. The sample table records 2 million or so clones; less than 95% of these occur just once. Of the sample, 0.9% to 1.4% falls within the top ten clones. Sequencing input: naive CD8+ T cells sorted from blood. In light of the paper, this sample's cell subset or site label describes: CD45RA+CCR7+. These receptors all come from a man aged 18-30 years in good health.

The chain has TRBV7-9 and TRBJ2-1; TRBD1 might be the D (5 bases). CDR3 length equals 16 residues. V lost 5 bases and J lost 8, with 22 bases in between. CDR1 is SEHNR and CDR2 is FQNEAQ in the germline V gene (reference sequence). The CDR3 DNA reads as TGTGCCAGCAGCGTAGGGGCCAGTCCCCGTGGGGATGAGCAGTTCTTC. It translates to CASSVGASPRGDEQFF. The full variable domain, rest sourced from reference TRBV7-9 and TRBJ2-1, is DTGVSQNPRHKITKRGQNVTFRCDPISEHNRLYWYRQTLGQGPEFLTYFQNEAQLEKSRLLSDRFSAERPKGSFSTLEIQRTEQGDSAMYLCASSVGASPRGDEQFFGPGTRLTVL.

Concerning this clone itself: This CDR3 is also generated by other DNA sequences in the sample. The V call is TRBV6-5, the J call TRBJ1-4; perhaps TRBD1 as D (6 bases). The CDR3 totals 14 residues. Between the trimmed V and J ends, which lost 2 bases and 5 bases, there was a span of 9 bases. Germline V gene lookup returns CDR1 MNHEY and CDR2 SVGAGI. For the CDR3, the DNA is TGTGCCAGCAGTTACGGGGGCGAGAATGAAAAACTGTTTTTT. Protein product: CASSYGGENEKLFF.

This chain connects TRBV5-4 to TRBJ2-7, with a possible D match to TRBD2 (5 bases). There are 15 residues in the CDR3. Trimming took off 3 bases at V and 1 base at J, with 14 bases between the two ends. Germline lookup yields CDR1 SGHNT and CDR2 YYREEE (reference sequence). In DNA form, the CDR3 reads TGTGCCAGCAGCTCAAGGACTGGAAATTCCTACGAGCAGTACTTC. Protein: CASSSRTGNSYEQYF.

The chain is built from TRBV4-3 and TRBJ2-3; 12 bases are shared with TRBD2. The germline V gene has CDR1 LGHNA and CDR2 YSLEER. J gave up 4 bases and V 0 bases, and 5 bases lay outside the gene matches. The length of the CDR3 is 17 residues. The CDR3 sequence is CASSQEGLAGEADTQYF. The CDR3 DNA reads TGCGCCAGCAGCCAAGAGGGACTAGCGGGTGAGGCAGATACGCAGTATTTT.

Here the CDR3 reads CASSEAMSDEQYF. The CDR3 nucleotides read TGTGCCAGCAGTGAAGCCATGTCGGACGAGCAGTACTTC. J is TRBJ2-7 and V is TRBV2; no reliable D call. Trimming took 0 bases from V and 5 from J, leaving 8 bases between them. Looked up from germline, CDR1 is SNHLY and CDR2 is FYNNEI. There are 13 residues in the CDR3. The variable domain in full, completed from reference TRBV2 and TRBJ2-7, reads EPEVTQTPSHQVTQMGQEVILRCVPISNHLYFYWYRQILGQKVEFLVSFYNNEISEKSEIFDDQFSVERPDGSNFTLKIRSTKLEDSAMYFCASSEAMSDEQYFGPGTRLTVT.

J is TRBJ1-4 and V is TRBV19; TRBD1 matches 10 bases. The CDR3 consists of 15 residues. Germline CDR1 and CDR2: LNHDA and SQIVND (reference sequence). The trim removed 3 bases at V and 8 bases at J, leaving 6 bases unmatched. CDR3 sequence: CASSMGQGFGEKLFF. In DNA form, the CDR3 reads TGTGCCAGTAGTATGGGACAGGGGTTTGGAGAAAAACTGTTTTTT.

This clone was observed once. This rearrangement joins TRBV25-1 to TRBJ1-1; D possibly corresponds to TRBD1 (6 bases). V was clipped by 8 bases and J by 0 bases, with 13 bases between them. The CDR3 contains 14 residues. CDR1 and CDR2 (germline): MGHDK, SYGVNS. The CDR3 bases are TGTGCCAGCGGGTCTAGGGGGTTGAACACTGAAGCTTTCTTT. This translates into CASGSRGLNTEAFF.

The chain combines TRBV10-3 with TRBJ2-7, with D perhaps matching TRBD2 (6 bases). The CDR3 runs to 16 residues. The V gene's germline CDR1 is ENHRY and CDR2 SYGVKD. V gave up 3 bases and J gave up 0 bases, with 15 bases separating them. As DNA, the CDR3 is TGTGCCATCAGTGACGACCCGGGACTCTACTCCTACGAGCAGTACTTC. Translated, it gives CAISDDPGLYSYEQYF.

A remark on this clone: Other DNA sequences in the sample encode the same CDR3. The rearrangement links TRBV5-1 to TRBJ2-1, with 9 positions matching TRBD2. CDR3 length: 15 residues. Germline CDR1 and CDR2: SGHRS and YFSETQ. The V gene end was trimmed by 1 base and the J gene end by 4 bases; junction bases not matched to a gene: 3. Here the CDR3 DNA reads TGCGCCAGCAGCTTGTCTAGCGGGATATACAATGAGCAGTTCTTC. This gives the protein CASSLSSGIYNEQFF. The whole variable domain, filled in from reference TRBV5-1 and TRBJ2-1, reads KAGVTQTPRYLIKTRGQQVTLSCSPISGHRSVSWYQQTPGQGLQFLFEYFSETQRNKGNFPGRFSGRQFSNSRSEMNVSTLELGDSALYLCASSLSSGIYNEQFFGPGTRLTVL.

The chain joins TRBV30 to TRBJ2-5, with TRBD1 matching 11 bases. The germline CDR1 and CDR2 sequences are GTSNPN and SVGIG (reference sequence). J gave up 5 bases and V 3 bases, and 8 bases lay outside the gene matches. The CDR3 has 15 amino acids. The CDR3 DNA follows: TGTGCCTGGAGCTCCGGGACAGGGGGGTTGGAGACCCAGTACTTC. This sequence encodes CAWSSGTGGLETQYF. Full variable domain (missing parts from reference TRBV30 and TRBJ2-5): SQTIHQWPATLVQPVGSPLSLECTVEGTSNPNLYWYRQAAGRGLQLLFYSVGIGQISSEVPQNLSASRPQDRQFILSSKKLLLSDSGFYLCAWSSGTGGLETQYFGPGTRLLVL.

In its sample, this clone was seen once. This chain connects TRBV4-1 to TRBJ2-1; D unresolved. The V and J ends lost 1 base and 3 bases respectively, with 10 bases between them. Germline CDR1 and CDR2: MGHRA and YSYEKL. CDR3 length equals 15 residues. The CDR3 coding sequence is TGCGCCAGCAGCCAAGTAACGGGTTTCTACAATGAGCAGTTCTTC. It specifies CASSQVTGFYNEQFF.

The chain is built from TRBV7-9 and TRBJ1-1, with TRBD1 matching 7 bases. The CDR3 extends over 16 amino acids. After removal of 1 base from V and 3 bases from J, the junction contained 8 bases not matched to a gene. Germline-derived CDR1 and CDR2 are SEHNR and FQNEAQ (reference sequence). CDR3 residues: CASSLVRVQGDTEAFF. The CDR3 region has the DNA TGTGCCAGCAGCTTAGTCCGAGTCCAGGGGGACACTGAAGCTTTCTTT.

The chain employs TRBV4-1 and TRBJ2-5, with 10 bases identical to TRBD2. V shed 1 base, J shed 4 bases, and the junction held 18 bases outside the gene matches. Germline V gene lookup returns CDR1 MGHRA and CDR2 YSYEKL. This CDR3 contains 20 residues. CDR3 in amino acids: CASSQGIVAGGVFSAETQYF. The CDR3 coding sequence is TGCGCCAGCAGCCAAGGTATCGTAGCGGGAGGAGTTTTTTCCGCAGAGACCCAGTACTTC.

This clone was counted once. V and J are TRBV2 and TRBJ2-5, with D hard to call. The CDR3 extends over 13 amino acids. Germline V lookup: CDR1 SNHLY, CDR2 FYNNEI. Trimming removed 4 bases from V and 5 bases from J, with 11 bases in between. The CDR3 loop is CASSAPLVETQYF. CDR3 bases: TGTGCCAGCAGTGCTCCCTTAGTGGAGACCCAGTACTTC.

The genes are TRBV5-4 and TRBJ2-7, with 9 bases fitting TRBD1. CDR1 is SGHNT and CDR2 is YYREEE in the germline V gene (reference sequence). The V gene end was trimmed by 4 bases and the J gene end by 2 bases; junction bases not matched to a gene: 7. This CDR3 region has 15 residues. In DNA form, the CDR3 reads TGTGCCAGCAGCGATGGGGGGACAGGGCCCTACGAGCAGTACTTC. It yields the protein CASSDGGTGPYEQYF.

CDR3 bases: TGTGCCAGCTCACCAGTCGGGGGGCAGGGCACTGAAGCTTTCTTT. Protein: CASSPVGGQGTEAFF. The gene calls are TRBV18 and TRBJ1-1, with D possibly being TRBD1 (6 bases). This CDR3 comprises 15 residues. V was shortened by 2 bases and J by 4 bases, with 14 bases between the two germline ends. Per germline, CDR1 KGHSH and CDR2 LQKENI. Looking up the rest from reference TRBV18 and TRBJ1-1 gives the full variable domain: NAGVMQNPRHLVRRRGQEARLRCSPMKGHSHVYWYRQLPEEGLKFMVYLQKENIIDESGMPKERFSAEFPKEGPSILRIQQVVRGDSAAYFCASSPVGGQGTEAFFGQGTRLTVV.

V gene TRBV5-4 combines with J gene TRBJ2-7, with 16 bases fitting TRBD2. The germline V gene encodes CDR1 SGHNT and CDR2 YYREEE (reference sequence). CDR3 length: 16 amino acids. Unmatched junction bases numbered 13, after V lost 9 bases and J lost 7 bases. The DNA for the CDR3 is TGTGCCACCTCTAGACCGGGACTAGCGGGGGGGCTTGAGCAGTACTTC. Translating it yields CATSRPGLAGGLEQYF.

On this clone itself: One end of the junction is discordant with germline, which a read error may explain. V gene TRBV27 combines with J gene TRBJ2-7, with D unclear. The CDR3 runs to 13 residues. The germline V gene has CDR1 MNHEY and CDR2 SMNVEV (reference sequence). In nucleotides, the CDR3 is TGTGCCAGCAGTATATCAGCCATCAACGAGCAGTACTTC. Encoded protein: CASSISAINEQYF.

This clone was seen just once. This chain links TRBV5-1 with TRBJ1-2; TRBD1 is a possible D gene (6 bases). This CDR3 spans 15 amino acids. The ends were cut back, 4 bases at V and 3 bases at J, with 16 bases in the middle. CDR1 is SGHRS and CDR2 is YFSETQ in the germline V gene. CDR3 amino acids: CASSMNRVEDYGYTF. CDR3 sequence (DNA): TGCGCCAGCAGCATGAACAGGGTGGAAGACTATGGCTACACCTTC.

This CDR3 is CASSPQGRQGRQETQYF. The CDR3 region has the DNA TGTGCCAGCAGCCCACAAGGAAGACAGGGTCGGCAAGAGACCCAGTACTTC. The rearrangement links TRBV13 to TRBJ2-5, with 7 bases fitting TRBD1. Germline CDR1 and CDR2: PRHDT and FYEKMQ (reference sequence). The CDR3 extends over 17 amino acids. J was trimmed by 2 bases and V by 5 bases; bases with no gene match: 14.

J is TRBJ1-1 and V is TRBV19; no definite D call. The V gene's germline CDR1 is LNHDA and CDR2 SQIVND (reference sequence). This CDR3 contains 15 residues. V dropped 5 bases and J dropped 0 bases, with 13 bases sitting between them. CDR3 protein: CASSPHMGLNTEAFF. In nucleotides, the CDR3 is TGTGCCAGTAGTCCACATATGGGGTTGAACACTGAAGCTTTCTTT.

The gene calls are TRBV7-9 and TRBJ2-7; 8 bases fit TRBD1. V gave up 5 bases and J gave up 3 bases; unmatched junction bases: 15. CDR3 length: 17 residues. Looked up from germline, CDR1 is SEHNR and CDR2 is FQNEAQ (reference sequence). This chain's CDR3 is CASSPRLPRGHIYEQYF. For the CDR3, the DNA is TGTGCCAGCAGCCCCCGGTTGCCCAGGGGGCACATCTACGAGCAGTACTTC.

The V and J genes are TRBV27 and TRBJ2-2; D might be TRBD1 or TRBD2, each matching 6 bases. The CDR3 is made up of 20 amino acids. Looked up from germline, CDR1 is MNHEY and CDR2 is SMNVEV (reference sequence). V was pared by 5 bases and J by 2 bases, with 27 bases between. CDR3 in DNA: TGTGCCAGCAGTCATTCCTCCAGGGGAGGTCGCTTCGTCAACACCGGGGAGCTGTTTTTT. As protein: CASSHSSRGGRFVNTGELFF.

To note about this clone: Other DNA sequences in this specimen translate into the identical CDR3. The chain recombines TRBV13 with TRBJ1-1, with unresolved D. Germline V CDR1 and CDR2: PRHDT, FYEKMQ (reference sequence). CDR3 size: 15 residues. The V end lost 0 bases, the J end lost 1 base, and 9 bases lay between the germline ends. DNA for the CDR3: TGTGCCAGCAGCTTAGGCCTGGGTGGGAACACTGAAGCTTTCTTT. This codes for CASSLGLGGNTEAFF.

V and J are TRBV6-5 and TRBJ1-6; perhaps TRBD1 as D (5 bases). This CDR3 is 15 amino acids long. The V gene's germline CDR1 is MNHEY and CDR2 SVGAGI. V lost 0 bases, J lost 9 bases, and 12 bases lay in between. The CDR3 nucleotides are TGTGCCAGCAGTTACTCGAAAGGGGCCGGTTCACCCCTCCACTTT. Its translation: CASSYSKGAGSPLHF.

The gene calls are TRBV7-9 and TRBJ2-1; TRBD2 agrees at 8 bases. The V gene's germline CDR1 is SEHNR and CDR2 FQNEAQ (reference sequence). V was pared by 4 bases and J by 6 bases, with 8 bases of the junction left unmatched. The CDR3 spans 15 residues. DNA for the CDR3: TGTGCCAGCAGCTGGACTAGCATCGGACTCAATGAGCAGTTCTTC. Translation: CASSWTSIGLNEQFF.

The CDR3: CASSIGTSGYNEQFF. The CDR3, as DNA: TGTGCCAGCAGCATCGGGACTAGCGGATACAATGAGCAGTTCTTC. V usage is TRBV7-9 and J usage is TRBJ2-1; 11 nucleotides line up with TRBD2. Unmatched junction bases numbered 4, after V lost 5 bases and J lost 4 bases. The CDR3 extends over 15 amino acids. From germline, CDR1 is SEHNR and CDR2 FQNEAQ (reference sequence).

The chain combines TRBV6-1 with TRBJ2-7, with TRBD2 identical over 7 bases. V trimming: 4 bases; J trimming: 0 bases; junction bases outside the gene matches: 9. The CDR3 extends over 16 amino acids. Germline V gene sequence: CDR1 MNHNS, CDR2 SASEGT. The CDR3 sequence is CASSGFSGPSSYEQYF. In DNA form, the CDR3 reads TGTGCCAGCAGTGGATTTAGCGGGCCAAGCTCCTACGAGCAGTACTTC.

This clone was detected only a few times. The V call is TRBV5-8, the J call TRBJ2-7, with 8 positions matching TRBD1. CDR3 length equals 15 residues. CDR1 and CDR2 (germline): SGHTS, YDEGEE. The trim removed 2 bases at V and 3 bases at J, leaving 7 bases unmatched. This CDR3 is CASSLLRTGNYEQYF. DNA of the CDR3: TGTGCCAGCAGCTTATTGCGGACAGGGAACTACGAGCAGTACTTC.

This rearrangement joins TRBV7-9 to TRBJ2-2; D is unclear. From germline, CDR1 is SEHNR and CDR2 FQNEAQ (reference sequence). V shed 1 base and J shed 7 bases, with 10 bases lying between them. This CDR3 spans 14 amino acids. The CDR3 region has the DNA TGTGCCAGCAGCTTAGTTCGCGGATTCGGGGAGCTGTTTTTT. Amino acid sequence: CASSLVRGFGELFF.

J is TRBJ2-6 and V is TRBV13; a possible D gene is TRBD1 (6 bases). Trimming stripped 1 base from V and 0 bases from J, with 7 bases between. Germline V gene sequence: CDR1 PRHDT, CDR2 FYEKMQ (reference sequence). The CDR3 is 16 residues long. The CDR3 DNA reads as TGTGCCAGCAGCTTAGAGGGGGACTCTGGGGCCAACGTCCTGACTTTC. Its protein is CASSLEGDSGANVLTF.